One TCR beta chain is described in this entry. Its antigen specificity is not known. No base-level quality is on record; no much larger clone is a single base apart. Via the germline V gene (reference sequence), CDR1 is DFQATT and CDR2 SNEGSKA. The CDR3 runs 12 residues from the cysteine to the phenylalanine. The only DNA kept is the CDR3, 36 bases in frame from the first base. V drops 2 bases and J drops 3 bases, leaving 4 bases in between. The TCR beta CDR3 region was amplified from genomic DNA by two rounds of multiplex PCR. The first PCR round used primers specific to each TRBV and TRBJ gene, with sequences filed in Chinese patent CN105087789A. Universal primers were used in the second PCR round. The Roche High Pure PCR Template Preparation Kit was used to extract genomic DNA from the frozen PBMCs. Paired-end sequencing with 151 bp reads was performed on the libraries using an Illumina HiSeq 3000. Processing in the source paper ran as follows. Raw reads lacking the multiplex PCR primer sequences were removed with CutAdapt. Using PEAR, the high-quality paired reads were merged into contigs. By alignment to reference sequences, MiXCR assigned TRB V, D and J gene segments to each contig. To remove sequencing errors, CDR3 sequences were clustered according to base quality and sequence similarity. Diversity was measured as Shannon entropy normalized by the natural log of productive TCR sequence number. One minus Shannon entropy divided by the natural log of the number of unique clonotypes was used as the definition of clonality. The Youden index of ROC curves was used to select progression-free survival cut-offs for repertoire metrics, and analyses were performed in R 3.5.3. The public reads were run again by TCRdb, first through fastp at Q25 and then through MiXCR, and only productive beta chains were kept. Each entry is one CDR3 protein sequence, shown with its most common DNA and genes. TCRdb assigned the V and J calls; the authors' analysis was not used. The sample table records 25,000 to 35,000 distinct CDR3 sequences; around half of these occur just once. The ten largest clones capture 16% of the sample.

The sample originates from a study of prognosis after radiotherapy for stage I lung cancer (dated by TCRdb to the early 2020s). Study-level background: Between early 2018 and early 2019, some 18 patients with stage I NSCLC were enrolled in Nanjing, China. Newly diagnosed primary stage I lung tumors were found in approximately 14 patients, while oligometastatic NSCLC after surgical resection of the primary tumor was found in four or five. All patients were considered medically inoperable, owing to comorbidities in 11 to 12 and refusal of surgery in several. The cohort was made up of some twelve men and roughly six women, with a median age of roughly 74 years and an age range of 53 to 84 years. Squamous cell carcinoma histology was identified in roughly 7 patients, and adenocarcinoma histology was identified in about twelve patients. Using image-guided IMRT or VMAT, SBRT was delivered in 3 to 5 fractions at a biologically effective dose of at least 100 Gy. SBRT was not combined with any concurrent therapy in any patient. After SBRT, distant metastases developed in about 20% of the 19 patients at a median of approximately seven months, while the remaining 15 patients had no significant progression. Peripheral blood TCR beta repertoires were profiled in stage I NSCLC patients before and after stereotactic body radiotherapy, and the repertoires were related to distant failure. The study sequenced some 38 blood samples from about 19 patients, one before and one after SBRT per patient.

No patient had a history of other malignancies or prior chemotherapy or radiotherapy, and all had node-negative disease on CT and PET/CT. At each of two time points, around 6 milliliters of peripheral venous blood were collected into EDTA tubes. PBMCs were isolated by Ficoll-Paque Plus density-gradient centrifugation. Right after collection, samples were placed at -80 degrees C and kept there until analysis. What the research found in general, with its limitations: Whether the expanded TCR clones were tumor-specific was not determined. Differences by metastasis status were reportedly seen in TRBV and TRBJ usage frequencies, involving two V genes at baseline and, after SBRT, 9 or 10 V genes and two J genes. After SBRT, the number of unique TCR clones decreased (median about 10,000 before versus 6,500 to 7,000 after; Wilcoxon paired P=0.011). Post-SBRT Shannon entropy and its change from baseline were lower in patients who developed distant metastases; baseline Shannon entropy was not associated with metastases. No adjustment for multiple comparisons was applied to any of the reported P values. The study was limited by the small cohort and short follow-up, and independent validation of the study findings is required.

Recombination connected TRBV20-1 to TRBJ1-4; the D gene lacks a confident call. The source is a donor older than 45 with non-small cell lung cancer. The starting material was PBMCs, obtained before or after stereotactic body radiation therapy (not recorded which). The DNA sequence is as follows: TGCAGTGCTAGACGTGCTAATGAAAAACTGTTTTTT. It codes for CSARRANEKLFF.